The rows below give T cell receptor beta chains drawn from one sample of a study of blood T cell repertoires in COVID-19. The data were produced by immunoSEQ multiplex PCR, yet TCRdb's version contains in-frame clones alone and is incomplete. The sample includes 200,000 or so clones, around 90% seen only once; the top ten take less than 3.5%. The sample comprised peripheral blood. The receptors come from a man aged 25 to 45 with COVID-19, enrolled during active disease. CDR3s leave out the opening cysteine and the closing phenylalanine or tryptophan. Size is omitted from some rows. Given values are once, few, many or a class for expanded clones.

size	J	V	CDR3
.	TRBJ2-7	TRBV30	ALSTAGNEADEQY
.	TRBJ2-1	TRBV20-1	SASLGYRGNEQF
.	TRBJ1-4	TRBV18	ASSPQGAGEKLF
few	TRBJ2-2	TRBV6-2/TRBV6-3	ASSPLPGAYTGELF
.	TRBJ2-7	TRBV4-3	ASSQVPAGGYEQY
.	TRBJ2-7	TRBV7-2	ASSQKYEQY
.	TRBJ2-1	TRBV27	ASSSTSGKRNEQF
.	TRBJ1-6	TRBV28	ASSIRVSSPLH
.	TRBJ2-5	TRBV7-2	ASSTYSDETQY
.	TRBJ2-5	TRBV9	ASTRSGEEEETQY
.	TRBJ2-5	TRBV5-4	ASSSRTSGVQETQY
.	TRBJ1-2	TRBV5-6	ASRLDRAHGYT